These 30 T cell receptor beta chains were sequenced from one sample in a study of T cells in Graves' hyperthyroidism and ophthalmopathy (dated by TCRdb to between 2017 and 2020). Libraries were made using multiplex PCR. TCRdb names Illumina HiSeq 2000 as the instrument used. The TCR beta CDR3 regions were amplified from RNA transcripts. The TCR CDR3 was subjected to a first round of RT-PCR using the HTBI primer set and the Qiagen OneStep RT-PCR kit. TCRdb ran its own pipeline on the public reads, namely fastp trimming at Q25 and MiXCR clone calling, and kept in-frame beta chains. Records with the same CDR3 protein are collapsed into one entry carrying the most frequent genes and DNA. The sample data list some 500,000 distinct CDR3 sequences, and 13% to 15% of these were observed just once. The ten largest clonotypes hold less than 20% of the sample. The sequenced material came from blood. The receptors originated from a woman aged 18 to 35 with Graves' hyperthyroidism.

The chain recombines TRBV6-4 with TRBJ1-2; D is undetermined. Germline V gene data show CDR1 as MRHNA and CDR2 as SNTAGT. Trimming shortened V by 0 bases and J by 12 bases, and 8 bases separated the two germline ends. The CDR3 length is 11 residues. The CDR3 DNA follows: TGTGCCAGCAGTGACTCTTCAGGCGACACCTTC. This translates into CASSDSSGDTF.

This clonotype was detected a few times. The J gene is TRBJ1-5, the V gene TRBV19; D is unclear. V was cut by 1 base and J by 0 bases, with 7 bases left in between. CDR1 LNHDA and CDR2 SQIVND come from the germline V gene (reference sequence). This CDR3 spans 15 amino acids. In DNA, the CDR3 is TGTGCCAGTAGTATAGTCCCAGTTAGCAATCAGCCCCAGCATTTT. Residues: CASSIVPVSNQPQHF.

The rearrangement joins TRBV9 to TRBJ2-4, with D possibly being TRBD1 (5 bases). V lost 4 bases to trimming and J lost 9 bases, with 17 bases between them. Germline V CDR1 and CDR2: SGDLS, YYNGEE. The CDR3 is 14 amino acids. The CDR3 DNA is TGTGCCAGCAGCCCACAGGTTGGGGAATCCATTCAGTACTTC. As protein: CASSPQVGESIQYF.

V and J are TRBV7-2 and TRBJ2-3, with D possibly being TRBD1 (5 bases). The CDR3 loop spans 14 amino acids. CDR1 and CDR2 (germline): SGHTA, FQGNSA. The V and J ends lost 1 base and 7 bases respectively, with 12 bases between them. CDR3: CASSLDQGPHTQYF. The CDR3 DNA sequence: TGTGCCAGCAGCTTAGACCAGGGCCCTCATACGCAGTATTTT.

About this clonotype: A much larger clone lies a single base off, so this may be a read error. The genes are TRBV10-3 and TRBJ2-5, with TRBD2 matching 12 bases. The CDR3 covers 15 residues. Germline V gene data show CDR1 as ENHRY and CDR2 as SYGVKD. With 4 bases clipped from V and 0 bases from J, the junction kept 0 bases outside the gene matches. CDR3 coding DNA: TGTGCCATCAGTGGACTAGCGGGGGACCAAGAGACCCAGTACTTC. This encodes CAISGLAGDQETQYF.

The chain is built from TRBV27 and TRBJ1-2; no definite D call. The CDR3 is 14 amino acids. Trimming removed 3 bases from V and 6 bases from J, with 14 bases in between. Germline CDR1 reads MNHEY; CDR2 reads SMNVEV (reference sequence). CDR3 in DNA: TGTGCCAGCAGTTTCTGGGCGGGCGCCGATGGCTACACCTTC. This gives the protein CASSFWAGADGYTF.

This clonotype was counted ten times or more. For the CDR3, the DNA is TGTGCCAGCAGTTATGGGGACCACAGGAACACTGAAGCTTTCTTT. Translation: CASSYGDHRNTEAFF. This sequence joins TRBV6-5 and TRBJ1-1; the D gene is possibly TRBD1 (5 bases). The CDR3 runs to 15 residues. With 3 bases removed from V and 1 base from J, the gap between germline ends came to 12 bases. CDR1 and CDR2 (germline): MNHEY, SVGAGI.

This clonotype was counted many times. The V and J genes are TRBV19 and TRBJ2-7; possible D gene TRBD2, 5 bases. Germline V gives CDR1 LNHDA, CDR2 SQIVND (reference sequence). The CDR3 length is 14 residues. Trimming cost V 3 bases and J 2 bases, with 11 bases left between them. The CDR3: CASSIGKRAYEQYF. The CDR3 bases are TGTGCCAGTAGTATTGGGAAGAGGGCCTACGAGCAGTACTTC.

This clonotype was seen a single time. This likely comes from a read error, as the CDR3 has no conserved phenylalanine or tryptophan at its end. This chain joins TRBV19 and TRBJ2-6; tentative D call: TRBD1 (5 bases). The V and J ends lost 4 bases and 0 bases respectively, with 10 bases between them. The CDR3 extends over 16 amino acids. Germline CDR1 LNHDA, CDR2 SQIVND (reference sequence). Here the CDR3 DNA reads TGTGCCAGTAGTACCCCGACAGTCTCTGGGGCCAACGTCCTGACTTCC. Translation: CASSTPTVSGANVLTS.

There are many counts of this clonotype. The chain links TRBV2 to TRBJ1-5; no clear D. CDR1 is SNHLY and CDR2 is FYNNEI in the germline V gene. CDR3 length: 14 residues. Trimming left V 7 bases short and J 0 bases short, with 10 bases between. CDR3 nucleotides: TGTGCCAGCACAGGCCTCGTTAGCAATCAGCCCCAGCATTTT. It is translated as CASTGLVSNQPQHF.

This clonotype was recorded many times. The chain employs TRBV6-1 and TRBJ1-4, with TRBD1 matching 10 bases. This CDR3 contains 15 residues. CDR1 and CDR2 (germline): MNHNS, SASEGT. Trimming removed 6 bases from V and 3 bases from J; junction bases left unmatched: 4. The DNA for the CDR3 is TGTGCCAGCAGGTCCGGGACAGGGGCTAATGAAAAACTGTTTTTT. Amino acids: CASRSGTGANEKLFF.

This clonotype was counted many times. The CDR3 here is CASSYTGDEAFF. CDR3 in DNA: TGTGCCAGCAGCTACACCGGTGATGAAGCTTTCTTT. The genes are TRBV2 and TRBJ1-1; D is uncertain. V shed 6 bases and J shed 7 bases, with 12 bases lying between them. Germline CDR1 and CDR2: SNHLY and FYNNEI. This CDR3 has 12 residues.

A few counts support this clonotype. CDR3 nucleotides: TGTGCCAGCAGCTTAGGTACTAGCGGGAAGGTTTACAATGAGCAGTTCTTC. Its protein is CASSLGTSGKVYNEQFF. The chain employs TRBV7-9 and TRBJ2-1, with TRBD2 matching 10 bases. V trimming: 1 base; J trimming: 4 bases; junction bases outside the gene matches: 7. This CDR3 has 17 residues. Germline loops: CDR1 SEHNR, CDR2 FQNEAQ (reference sequence).

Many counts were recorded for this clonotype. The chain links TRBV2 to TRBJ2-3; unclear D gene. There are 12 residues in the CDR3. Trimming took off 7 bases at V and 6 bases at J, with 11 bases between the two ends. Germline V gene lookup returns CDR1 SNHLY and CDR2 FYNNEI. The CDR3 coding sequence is TGTGCCAGCAAGGCCGTCAGCGATACGCAGTATTTT. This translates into CASKAVSDTQYF.

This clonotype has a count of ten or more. For the CDR3, the DNA is TGTGCCAGCAGTGAGGAAAAGGTGGGACAGGACTATGGCTACACCTTC. As protein: CASSEEKVGQDYGYTF. The V call is TRBV6-1, the J call TRBJ1-2; 8 nucleotides align to TRBD1. The CDR3 has 16 residues. The trim removed 3 bases at V and 3 bases at J, leaving 9 bases unmatched. In germline, CDR1 is MNHNS, CDR2 SASEGT.

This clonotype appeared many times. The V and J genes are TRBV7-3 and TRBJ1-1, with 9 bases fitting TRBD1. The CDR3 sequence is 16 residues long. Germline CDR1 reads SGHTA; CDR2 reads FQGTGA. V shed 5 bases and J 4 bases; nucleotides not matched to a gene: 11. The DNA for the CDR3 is TGTGCCAGCAGCCTCTCCGGGACAGGGATGGGCACTGAAGCTTTCTTT. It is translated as CASSLSGTGMGTEAFF. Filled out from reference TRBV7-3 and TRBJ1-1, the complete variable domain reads GAGVSQTPSNKVTEKGKYVELRCDPISGHTALYWYRQSLGQGPEFLIYFQGTGAADDSGLPNDRFFAVRPEGSVSTLKIQRTERGDSAVYLCASSLSGTGMGTEAFFGQGTRLTVV.

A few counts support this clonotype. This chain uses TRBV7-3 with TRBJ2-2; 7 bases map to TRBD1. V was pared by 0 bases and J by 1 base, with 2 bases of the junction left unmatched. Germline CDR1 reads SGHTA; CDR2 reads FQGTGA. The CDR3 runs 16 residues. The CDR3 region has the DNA TGTGCCAGCAGCTTAACGAGGGGGCAGAACACCGGGGAGCTGTTTTTT. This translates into CASSLTRGQNTGELFF.

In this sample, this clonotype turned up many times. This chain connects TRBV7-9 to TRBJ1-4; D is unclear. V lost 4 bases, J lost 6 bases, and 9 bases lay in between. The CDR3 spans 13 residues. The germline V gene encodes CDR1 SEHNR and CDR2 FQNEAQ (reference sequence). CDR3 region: CASSSGSDEKLFF. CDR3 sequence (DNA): TGTGCCAGCAGCTCGGGGTCGGATGAAAAACTGTTTTTT.

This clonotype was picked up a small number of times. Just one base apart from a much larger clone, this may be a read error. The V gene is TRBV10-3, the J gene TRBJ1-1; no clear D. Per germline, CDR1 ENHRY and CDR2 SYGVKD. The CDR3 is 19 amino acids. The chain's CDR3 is CAISESSSWRSAVNIEAFF. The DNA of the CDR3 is TGTGCCATCAGTGAGTCATCCTCGTGGAGGTCGGCTGTGAACATTGAAGCTTTCTTT.

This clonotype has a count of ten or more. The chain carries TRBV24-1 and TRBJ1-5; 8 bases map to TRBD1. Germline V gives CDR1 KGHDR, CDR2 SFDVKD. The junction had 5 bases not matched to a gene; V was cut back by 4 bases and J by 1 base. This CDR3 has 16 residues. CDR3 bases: TGTGCCACCAGTGACAGTGACAGGGGAAGCAATCAGCCCCAGCATTTT. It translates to CATSDSDRGSNQPQHF.

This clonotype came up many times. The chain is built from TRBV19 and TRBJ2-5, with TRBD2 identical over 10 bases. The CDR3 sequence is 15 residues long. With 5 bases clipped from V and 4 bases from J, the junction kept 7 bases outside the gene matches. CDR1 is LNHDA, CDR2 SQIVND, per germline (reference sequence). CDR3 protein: CASSPRASGRETQYF. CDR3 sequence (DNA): TGTGCCAGTAGTCCTCGGGCTAGCGGGAGAGAGACCCAGTACTTC.

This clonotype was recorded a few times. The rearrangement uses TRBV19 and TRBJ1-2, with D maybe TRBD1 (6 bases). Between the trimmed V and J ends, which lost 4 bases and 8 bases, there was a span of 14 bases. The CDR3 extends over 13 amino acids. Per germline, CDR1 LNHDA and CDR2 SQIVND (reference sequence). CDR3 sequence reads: CASSNDRMVGYTF. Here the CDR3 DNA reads TGTGCCAGTAGTAACGACAGGATGGTGGGCTACACCTTC.

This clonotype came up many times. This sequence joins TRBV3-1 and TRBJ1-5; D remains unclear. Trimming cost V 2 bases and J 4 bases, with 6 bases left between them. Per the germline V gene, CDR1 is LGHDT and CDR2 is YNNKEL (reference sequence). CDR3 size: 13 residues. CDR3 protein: CASSQKGNQPQHF. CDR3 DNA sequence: TGTGCCAGCAGCCAAAAAGGTAATCAGCCCCAGCATTTT.

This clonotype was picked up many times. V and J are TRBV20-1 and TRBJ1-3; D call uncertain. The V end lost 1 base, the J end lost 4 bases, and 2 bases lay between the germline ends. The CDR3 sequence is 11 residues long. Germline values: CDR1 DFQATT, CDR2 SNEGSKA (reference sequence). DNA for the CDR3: TGCAGTGCTAGAGGCGGAAACACCATATATTTT. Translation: CSARGGNTIYF.

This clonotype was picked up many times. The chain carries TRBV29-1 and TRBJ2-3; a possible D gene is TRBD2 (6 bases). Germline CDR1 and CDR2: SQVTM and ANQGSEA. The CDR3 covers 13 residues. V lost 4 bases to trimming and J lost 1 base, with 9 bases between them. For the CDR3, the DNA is TGCAGCGTTGGGGCTAGCGGCACAGATACGCAGTATTTT. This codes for CSVGASGTDTQYF.

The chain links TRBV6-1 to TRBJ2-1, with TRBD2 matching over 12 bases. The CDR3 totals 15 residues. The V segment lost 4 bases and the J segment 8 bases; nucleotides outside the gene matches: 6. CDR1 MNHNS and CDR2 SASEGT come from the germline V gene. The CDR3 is CASSVLAGGLYEQFF. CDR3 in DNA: TGTGCCAGCAGTGTCCTAGCGGGAGGGTTGTATGAGCAGTTCTTC.

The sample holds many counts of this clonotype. CDR3 amino acids: CASSVVGSDGETQYF. The CDR3 DNA reads TGTGCCAGCAGCGTAGTAGGTTCGGACGGAGAGACCCAGTACTTC. This rearrangement joins TRBV9 to TRBJ2-5; D is unclear. The germline V and J ends were trimmed by 0 bases and 4 bases, with 13 bases remaining between them. Germline CDR1 is SGDLS and CDR2 is YYNGEE. This CDR3 spans 15 amino acids.

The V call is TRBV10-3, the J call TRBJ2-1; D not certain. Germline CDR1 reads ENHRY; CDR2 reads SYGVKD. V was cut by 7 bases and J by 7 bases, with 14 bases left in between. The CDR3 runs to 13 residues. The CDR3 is CAIKARIRNEQFF. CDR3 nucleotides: TGTGCCATCAAAGCTAGGATTCGAAATGAGCAGTTCTTC.

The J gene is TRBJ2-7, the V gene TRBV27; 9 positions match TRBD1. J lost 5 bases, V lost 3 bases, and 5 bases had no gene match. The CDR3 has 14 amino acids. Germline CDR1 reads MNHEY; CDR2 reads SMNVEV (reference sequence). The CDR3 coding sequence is TGTGCCAGCAGTTTGACCGGGACAGGGAACGAGCAGTACTTC. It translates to CASSLTGTGNEQYF.

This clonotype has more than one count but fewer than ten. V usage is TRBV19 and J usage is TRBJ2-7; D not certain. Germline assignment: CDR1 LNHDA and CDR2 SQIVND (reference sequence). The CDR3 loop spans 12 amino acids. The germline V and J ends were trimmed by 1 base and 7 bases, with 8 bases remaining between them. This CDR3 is CASSIGGEEQYF. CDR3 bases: TGTGCCAGTAGTATAGGGGGTGAGGAGCAGTACTTC.